Below, 21 T cell receptor beta chains from the same sample are listed, as sequenced in a study of blood T cell repertoires in COVID-19. Sequenced by immunoSEQ multiplex PCR; TCRdb stores in-frame clones only, minus some. The sample contains around 150,000 clones, around four fifths of which appear only once. Sequencing used peripheral blood. These receptors all stem from a man between 65 and 85 years old with acute or convalescent COVID-19.

The V and J genes are TRBV7-6 and TRBJ2-2; 10 nucleotides line up with TRBD2. This CDR3 has 17 amino acids. V trimming: 5 bases; J trimming: 2 bases; junction bases outside the gene matches: 8. Germline CDR1 reads SGHVS; CDR2 reads FNYEAQ. The CDR3 DNA reads TGTGCCAGCAGCGGGCAAGCGGGGGGGCTTAACACCGGGGAGCTGTTTTTT. Translating it yields CASSGQAGGLNTGELFF.

This chain uses TRBV6-1 with TRBJ2-6; TRBD1 matches 9 bases. The V gene's germline CDR1 is MNHNS and CDR2 SASEGT. J lost 0 bases, V lost 4 bases, and 7 bases had no gene match. This CDR3 region has 18 residues. This chain's CDR3 is CASSAPGQGPSGANVLTF. The CDR3 region has the DNA TGTGCCAGCAGTGCTCCGGGACAGGGACCCTCTGGGGCCAACGTCCTGACTTTC.

The chain recombines TRBV28 with TRBJ2-1, with a tentative D call TRBD1 (6 bases). The CDR3 covers 16 residues. CDR1 MDHEN and CDR2 SYDVKM come from the germline V gene. V was pared by 6 bases and J by 3 bases, with 18 bases between. CDR3 bases: TGTGCCAGCAGCCGATCAGGGGCTGGAGACTACAATGAGCAGTTCTTC. Its translation: CASSRSGAGDYNEQFF.

V usage is TRBV11-2 and J usage is TRBJ2-1; 12 positions agree with TRBD2. Germline V gives CDR1 SGHAT, CDR2 FQNNGV. With 5 bases clipped from V and 8 bases from J, the junction kept 10 bases outside the gene matches. The CDR3 sequence is 16 residues long. The CDR3 DNA sequence: TGTGCCAGCAGCCGAAATCCTAGCGGGAGGGCCCATGAGCAGTTCTTC. Protein sequence: CASSRNPSGRAHEQFF. The full variable domain, rest sourced from reference TRBV11-2 and TRBJ2-1, is EAGVAQSPRYKIIEKRQSVAFWCNPISGHATLYWYQQILGQGPKLLIQFQNNGVVDDSQLPKDRFSAERLKGVDSTLKIQPAKLEDSAVYLCASSRNPSGRAHEQFFGPGTRLTVL.

The V and J genes are TRBV4-2 and TRBJ1-3; 7 positions agree with TRBD1. Germline V gene data show CDR1 as LGHNA and CDR2 as YNFKEQ. This CDR3 has 17 amino acids. V shed 4 bases and J 2 bases; nucleotides not matched to a gene: 11. The CDR3 protein is CASSPGTSTGTGNTIYF. CDR3 DNA sequence: TGTGCCAGCAGCCCCGGAACTTCGACAGGGACTGGAAACACCATATATTTT.

The V gene is TRBV18, the J gene TRBJ2-1; 10 nucleotides align to TRBD1. Per germline, CDR1 KGHSH and CDR2 LQKENI. The CDR3 length is 15 residues. V dropped 3 bases and J dropped 3; count of bases not matched to a gene: 2. The CDR3 region has the DNA TGTGCCAGCTCACCGGGGACAGGGGACTACAATGAGCAGTTCTTC. Translating gives CASSPGTGDYNEQFF.

The chain recombines TRBV6-5 with TRBJ1-1, with unresolved D. Trimming removed 2 bases at V and 5 bases at J, with 3 bases between. From germline, CDR1 is MNHEY and CDR2 SVGAGI. This CDR3 region has 11 residues. CDR3 protein: CASSYETEAFF. The DNA of the CDR3 is TGTGCCAGCAGTTACGAGACTGAAGCTTTCTTT.

The rearrangement uses TRBV5-4 and TRBJ2-5, with TRBD2 as a possible D gene (5 bases). The ends were cut back, 4 bases at V and 1 base at J, with 14 bases in the middle. The CDR3 consists of 15 residues. CDR1 is SGHNT and CDR2 is YYREEE in the germline V gene (reference sequence). CDR3 sequence reads: CASSPDLAAQETQYF. CDR3 DNA sequence: TGTGCCAGCAGCCCTGACCTAGCAGCCCAAGAGACCCAGTACTTC.

The chain has TRBV7-9 and TRBJ2-1, with 14 bases that match TRBD2. The CDR3 is made up of 14 amino acids. Per the germline V gene, CDR1 is SEHNR and CDR2 is FQNEAQ (reference sequence). V was pared by 4 bases and J by 9 bases, with 2 bases of the junction left unmatched. CDR3 sequence: CASSSTSGRVEQFF. CDR3 coding DNA: TGTGCCAGCAGCTCGACTAGCGGGAGGGTTGAGCAGTTCTTC.

The rearrangement links TRBV15 to TRBJ1-3; tentatively, D is TRBD1 (5 bases). Germline CDR1 is LNHNV and CDR2 is YYDKDF (reference sequence). With 0 bases removed from V and 8 bases from J, the gap between germline ends came to 14 bases. The CDR3 runs to 15 residues. The CDR3 sequence is CATSRDLAGRDTIYF. CDR3 sequence (DNA): TGTGCCACCAGCAGAGATCTGGCAGGGAGGGACACCATATATTTT.

The chain employs TRBV6-5 and TRBJ1-1, with 7 bases that match TRBD1. Germline V gene sequence: CDR1 MNHEY, CDR2 SVGAGI. Losses at the gene ends were 2 bases for V and 0 bases for J; bases not matched to a gene: 3. The CDR3 spans 15 residues. For the CDR3, the DNA is TGTGCCAGCAGTTACGCCAGGGGGATGAACACTGAAGCTTTCTTT. Protein: CASSYARGMNTEAFF.

The rearrangement uses TRBV7-9 and TRBJ1-4; D is unresolved. Trimming pared 2 bases from V and 5 bases from J, leaving 9 bases between. Germline CDR1 and CDR2: SEHNR and FQNEAQ (reference sequence). CDR3 length: 14 residues. CDR3 bases: TGTGCCAGCAGCTTAAGCCAACTCAATGAAAAACTGTTTTTT. This gives the protein CASSLSQLNEKLFF.

This chain joins TRBV19 and TRBJ2-1, with TRBD2 identical over 7 bases. CDR1 and CDR2 (germline): LNHDA, SQIVND (reference sequence). V lost 1 base, J lost 1 base, and 4 bases stayed unmatched. This CDR3 has 16 residues. In nucleotides, the CDR3 is TGTGCCAGTAGTATAGCGGCTAGCGGATCCTACAATGAGCAGTTCTTC. It yields the protein CASSIAASGSYNEQFF.

V usage is TRBV7-2 and J usage is TRBJ2-5; D unclear. Deletions cut 5 bases from V and 2 bases from J, with 9 bases between. CDR1 and CDR2 from the germline V gene are SGHTA and FQGNSA. The CDR3 contains 13 residues. The CDR3 nucleotides are TGTGCCAGCAGCGTACGTACACAAGAGACCCAGTACTTC. The encoded protein is CASSVRTQETQYF.

The chain combines TRBV29-1 with TRBJ1-5; 11 bases are shared with TRBD1. CDR1 SQVTM and CDR2 ANQGSEA come from the germline V gene. This CDR3 is built from 13 residues. Trimming cost V 6 bases and J 4 bases; bases outside gene matches: 2. CDR3 bases: TGCAGCGTGGGGACAGGGGGTAATCAGCCCCAGCATTTT. Encoded protein: CSVGTGGNQPQHF. The variable domain in full, with the rest retrieved from reference TRBV29-1 and TRBJ1-5, is SAVISQKPSRDICQRGTSLTIQCQVDSQVTMMFWYRQQPGQSLTLIATANQGSEATYESGFVIDKFPISRPNLTFSTLTVSNMSPEDSSIYLCSVGTGGNQPQHFGDGTRLSIL.

This clone was observed a handful of times. The chain carries TRBV6-6 and TRBJ2-6; D not certain. V lost 4 bases, J lost 0 bases, and 10 bases lay in between. The CDR3 is 16 residues long. From germline, CDR1 is MNHNY and CDR2 SVGAGI (reference sequence). The CDR3 reads CASSSHSSSGANVLTF. The DNA for the CDR3 is TGTGCCAGCAGTTCCCACAGTTCCTCTGGGGCCAACGTCCTGACTTTC.

This chain joins TRBV6-5 and TRBJ1-1, with a tentative D call TRBD1 (5 bases). Germline loops: CDR1 MNHEY, CDR2 SVGAGI. The CDR3 loop spans 13 amino acids. Trimming left V 10 bases short and J 1 base short, with 13 bases between. CDR3 residues: CAISRVANTEAFF. The CDR3 DNA sequence: TGTGCCATCTCCAGGGTGGCGAACACTGAAGCTTTCTTT.

There are a few counts of this clone. The rearrangement uses TRBV21-1 and TRBJ2-7; TRBD1 reflects the table's D call only, with no check against the DNA. TRBV21-1 corresponds to a pseudogene. CDR3 size: 16 residues. The CDR3 nucleotides are TGTGCCAGCAGCCCTCACAGGGCAGGGCGAATCTACGAGCAGTACTTC. Translated, it gives CASSPHRAGRIYEQYF.

This clone was recorded only once. The rearrangement uses TRBV7-8 and TRBJ2-5; 8 bases line up with TRBD1. This CDR3 spans 14 amino acids. Per the germline V gene, CDR1 is SGHVS and CDR2 is FQNEAQ. V was pared by 4 bases and J by 4 bases, with 5 bases of the junction left unmatched. In DNA, the CDR3 is TGTGCCAGCAGCTCACGACAGGGGTTAGAGACCCAGTACTTC. Its protein product is CASSSRQGLETQYF. Combining the CDR3 with reference TRBV7-8 and TRBJ2-5 gives the whole variable domain GAGVSQSPRYKVAKRGQDVALRCDPISGHVSLFWYQQALGQGPEFLTYFQNEAQLDKSGLPSDRFFAERPEGSVSTLKIQRTQQEDSAVYLCASSSRQGLETQYFGPGTRLLVL.

This clone was observed at least ten times. This chain uses TRBV5-1 with TRBJ1-2; 12 bases are shared with TRBD1. Looked up from germline, CDR1 is SGHRS and CDR2 is YFSETQ. The CDR3 is 19 residues long. Trimming cost V 2 bases and J 4 bases; bases outside gene matches: 15. The CDR3 nucleotides read TGCGCCAGCAGCTTTCTGTCATCGGGACAGGGGGCATTTCTCTATGGCTACACCTTC. Its protein product is CASSFLSSGQGAFLYGYTF. Full variable domain (outside the CDR3, taken from reference TRBV5-1 and TRBJ1-2): KAGVTQTPRYLIKTRGQQVTLSCSPISGHRSVSWYQQTPGQGLQFLFEYFSETQRNKGNFPGRFSGRQFSNSRSEMNVSTLELGDSALYLCASSFLSSGQGAFLYGYTFGSGTRLTVV.

V and J are TRBV12-2 and TRBJ2-3; TRBD2 reflects the table's D call only, with no check against the DNA. TRBV12-2 is listed as a pseudogene. The CDR3 consists of 19 residues. The CDR3: CASRPGLAGDRGGTDTQYF. The CDR3 region has the DNA TGTGCAAGTCGCCCCGGACTAGCGGGGGACCGGGGAGGCACAGATACGCAGTATTTT.